What follows describes a single T cell receptor (beta chain). Its antigen is as yet unknown. Trimming removed 2 bases from V and 7 bases from J; junction bases left unmatched: 8. Per germline, CDR1 SGHTA and CDR2 FQGTGA. The length of the CDR3 is 18 residues. This sample was included in a study of cytomegalovirus exposure and HLA in healthy donors. The study's findings and limits: Sequencing likely generated an artifact that appeared as a cluster of highly shared sequence variants.

PCR employed 60 Vbeta and 13 Jbeta primers. The method was immunoSEQ multiplex PCR; TCRdb's version includes in-frame clones alone and lacks a portion of them. The table includes a few hundred thousand clones, about 90% detected once. The sequenced sample consisted of PBMCs. This receptor was taken from a woman aged 18-29 years in good health and CMV-seronegative. The chain uses TRBV7-3 and TRBJ2-2, with TRBD2 identical over 15 bases. CDR3 protein: CASSLPTGLAGGSGELFF. As DNA, the CDR3 is TGTGCCAGCAGCTTACCCACCGGACTAGCGGGGGGGAGCGGGGAGCTGTTTTTT.